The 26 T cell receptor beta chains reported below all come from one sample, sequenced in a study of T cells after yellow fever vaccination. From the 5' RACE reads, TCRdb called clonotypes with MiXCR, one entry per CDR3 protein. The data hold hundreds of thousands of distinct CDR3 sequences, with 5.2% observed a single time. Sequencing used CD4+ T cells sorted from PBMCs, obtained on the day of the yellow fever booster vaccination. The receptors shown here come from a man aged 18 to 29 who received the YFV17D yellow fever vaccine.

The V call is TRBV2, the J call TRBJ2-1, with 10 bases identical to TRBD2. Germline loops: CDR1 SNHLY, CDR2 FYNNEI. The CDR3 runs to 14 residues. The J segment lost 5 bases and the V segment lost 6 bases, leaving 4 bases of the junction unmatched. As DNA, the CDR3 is TGTGCCAGCAGATGGACTAGCGGACACAATGAGCAGTTCTTC. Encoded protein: CASRWTSGHNEQFF.

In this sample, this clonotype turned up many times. As DNA, the CDR3 is TGCAGTGCTAGAGACCGGGACGTGAATCAGCCCCAGCATTTT. It is translated as CSARDRDVNQPQHF. J is TRBJ1-5 and V is TRBV20-1, with D possibly being TRBD1 (5 bases). Germline CDR1 DFQATT, CDR2 SNEGSKA (reference sequence). The V end was cut by 0 bases, the J end by 4 bases, with 10 bases between. The length of the CDR3 is 14 residues.

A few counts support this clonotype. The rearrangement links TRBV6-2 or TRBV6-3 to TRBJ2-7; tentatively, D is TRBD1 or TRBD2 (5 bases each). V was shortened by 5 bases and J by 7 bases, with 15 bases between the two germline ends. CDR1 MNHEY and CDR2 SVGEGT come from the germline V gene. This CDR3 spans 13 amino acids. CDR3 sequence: CASSGPGTVEQYV. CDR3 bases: TGTGCCAGCAGTGGGCCCGGGACCGTTGAGCAGTACGTC.

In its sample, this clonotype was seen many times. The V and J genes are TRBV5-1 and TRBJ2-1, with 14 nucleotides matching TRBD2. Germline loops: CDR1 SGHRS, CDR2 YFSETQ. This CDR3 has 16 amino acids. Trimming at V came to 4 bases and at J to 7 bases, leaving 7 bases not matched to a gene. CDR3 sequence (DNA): TGCGCCAGCAGCCCCGCCTGGACTAGCGGGGGGAATGAGCAGTTCTTC. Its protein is CASSPAWTSGGNEQFF.

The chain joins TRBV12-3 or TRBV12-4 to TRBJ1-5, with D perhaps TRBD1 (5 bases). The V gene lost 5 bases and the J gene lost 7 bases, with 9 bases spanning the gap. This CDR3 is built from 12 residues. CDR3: CASSQGYQPQHF. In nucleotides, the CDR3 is TGTGCCAGCAGTCAGGGATACCAGCCCCAGCATTTT.

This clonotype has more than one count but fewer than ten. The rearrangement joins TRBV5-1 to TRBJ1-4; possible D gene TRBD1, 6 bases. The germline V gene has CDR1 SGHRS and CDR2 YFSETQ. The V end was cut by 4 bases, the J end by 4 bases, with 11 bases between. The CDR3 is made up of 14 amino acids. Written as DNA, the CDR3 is TGCGCCAGCAGCGAAAAGGGGGTTAATGAAAAACTGTTTTTT. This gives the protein CASSEKGVNEKLFF.

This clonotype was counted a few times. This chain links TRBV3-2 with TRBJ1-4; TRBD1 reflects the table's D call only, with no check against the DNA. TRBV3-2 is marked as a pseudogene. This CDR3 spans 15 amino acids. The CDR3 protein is CASSQGGPGNEKLFF. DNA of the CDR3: TGTGCCAGCAGCCAAGGGGGTCCGGGGAATGAAAAACTGTTTTTT.

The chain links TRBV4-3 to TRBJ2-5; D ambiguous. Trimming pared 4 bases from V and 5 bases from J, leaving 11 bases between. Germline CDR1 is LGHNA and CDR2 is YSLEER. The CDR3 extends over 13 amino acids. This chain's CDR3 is CASSPTRRETQYF. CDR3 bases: TGCGCCAGCAGCCCCACCCGCCGGGAGACCCAGTACTTC.

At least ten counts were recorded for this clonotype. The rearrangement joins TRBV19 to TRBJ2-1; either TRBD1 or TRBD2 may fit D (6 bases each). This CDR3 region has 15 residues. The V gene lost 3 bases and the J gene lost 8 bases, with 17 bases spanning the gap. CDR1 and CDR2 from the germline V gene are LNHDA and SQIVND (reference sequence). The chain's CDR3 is CASSISGAPWDEQFF. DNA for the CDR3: TGTGCCAGTAGTATTTCGGGGGCTCCTTGGGATGAGCAGTTCTTC.

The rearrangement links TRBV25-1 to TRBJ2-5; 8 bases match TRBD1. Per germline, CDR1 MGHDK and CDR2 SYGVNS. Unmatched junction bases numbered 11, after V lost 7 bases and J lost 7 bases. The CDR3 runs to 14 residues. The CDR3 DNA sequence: TGTGCCAGCACCGCGACAGGGGTTTATGTGACCCAGTACTTC. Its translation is CASTATGVYVTQYF.

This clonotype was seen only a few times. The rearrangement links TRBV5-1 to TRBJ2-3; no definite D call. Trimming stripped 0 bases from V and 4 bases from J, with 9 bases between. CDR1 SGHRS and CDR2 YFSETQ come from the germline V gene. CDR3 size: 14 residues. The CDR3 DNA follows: TGCGCCAGCAGCTTGGTCCCTTCGCCAGATACGCAGTATTTT. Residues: CASSLVPSPDTQYF.

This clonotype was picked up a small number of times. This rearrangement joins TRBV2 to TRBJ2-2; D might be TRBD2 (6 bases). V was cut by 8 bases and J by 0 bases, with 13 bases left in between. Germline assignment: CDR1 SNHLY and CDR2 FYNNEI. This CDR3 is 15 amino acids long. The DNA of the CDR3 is TGTGCCAGCCATACCGGGGGTTCGAACACCGGGGAGCTGTTTTTT. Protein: CASHTGGSNTGELFF.

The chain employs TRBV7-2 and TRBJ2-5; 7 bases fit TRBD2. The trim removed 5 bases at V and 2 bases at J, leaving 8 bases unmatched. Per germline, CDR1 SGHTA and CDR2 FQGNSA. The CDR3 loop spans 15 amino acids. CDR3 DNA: TGTGCCAGCAGCCAACAAGCGGGGAGACAAGAGACCCAGTACTTC. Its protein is CASSQQAGRQETQYF.

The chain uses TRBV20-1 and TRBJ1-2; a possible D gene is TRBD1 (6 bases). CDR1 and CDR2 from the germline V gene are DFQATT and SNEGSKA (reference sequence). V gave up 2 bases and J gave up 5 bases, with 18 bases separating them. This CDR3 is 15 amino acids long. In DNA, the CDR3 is TGCAGTGCTAGACCCGGGGAGCCCAGGGGATATGGCTACACCTTC. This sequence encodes CSARPGEPRGYGYTF.

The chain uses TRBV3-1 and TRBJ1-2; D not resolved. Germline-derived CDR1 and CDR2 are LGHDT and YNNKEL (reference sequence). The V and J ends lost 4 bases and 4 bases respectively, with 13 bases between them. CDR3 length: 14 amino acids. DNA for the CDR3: TGTGCCAGCAGCCCCTGGACGGAGGGCTATGGCTACACCTTC. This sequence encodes CASSPWTEGYGYTF.

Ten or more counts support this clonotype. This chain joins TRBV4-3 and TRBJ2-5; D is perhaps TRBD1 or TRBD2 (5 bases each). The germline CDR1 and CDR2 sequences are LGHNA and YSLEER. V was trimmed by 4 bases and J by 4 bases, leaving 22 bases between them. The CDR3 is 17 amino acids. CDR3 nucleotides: TGCGCCAGCAGCCTTACAGGCAGCGGCCCGGGCGGAGAGACCCAGTACTTC. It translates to CASSLTGSGPGGETQYF.

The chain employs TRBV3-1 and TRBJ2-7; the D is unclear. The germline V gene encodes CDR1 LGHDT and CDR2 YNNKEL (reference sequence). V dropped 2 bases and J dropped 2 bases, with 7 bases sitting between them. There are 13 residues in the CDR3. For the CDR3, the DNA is TGTGCCAGCAGCCAAAGTGGGGCCTACGAGCAGTACTTC. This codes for CASSQSGAYEQYF.

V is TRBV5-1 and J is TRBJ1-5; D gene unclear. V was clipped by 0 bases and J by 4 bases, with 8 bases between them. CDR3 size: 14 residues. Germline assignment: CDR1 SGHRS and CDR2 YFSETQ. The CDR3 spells CASSLEGGNQPQHF. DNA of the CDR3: TGCGCCAGCAGCTTGGAAGGAGGGAATCAGCCCCAGCATTTT.

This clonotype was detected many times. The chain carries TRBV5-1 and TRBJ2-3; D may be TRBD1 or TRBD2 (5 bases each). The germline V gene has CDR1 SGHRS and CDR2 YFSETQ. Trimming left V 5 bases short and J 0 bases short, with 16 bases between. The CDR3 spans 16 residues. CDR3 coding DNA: TGCGCCAGCAGATTAGGGGCCCTAGCTAGCACAGATACGCAGTATTTT. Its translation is CASRLGALASTDTQYF. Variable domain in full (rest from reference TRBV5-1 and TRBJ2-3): KAGVTQTPRYLIKTRGQQVTLSCSPISGHRSVSWYQQTPGQGLQFLFEYFSETQRNKGNFPGRFSGRQFSNSRSEMNVSTLELGDSALYLCASRLGALASTDTQYFGPGTRLTVL.

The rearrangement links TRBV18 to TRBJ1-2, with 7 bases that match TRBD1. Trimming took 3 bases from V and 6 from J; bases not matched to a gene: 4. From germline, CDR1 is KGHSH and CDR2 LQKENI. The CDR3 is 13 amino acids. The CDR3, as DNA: TGTGCCAGCTCACCTTCAGGGGGTGATGGCTACACCTTC. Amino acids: CASSPSGGDGYTF. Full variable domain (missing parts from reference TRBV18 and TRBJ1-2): NAGVMQNPRHLVRRRGQEARLRCSPMKGHSHVYWYRQLPEEGLKFMVYLQKENIIDESGMPKERFSAEFPKEGPSILRIQQVVRGDSAAYFCASSPSGGDGYTFGSGTRLTVV.

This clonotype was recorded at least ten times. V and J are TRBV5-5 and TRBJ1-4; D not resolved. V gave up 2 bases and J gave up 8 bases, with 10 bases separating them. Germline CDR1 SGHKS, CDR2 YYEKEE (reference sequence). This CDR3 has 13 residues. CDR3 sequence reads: CASSLLSGEKLFF. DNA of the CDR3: TGTGCCAGCAGCTTACTCAGTGGGGAAAAACTGTTTTTT.

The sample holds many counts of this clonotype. Written as DNA, the CDR3 is TGTGCCAGCAGTTTAGTACTATCTGTGCCTCCGCACACCCAGTACTTC. It yields the protein CASSLVLSVPPHTQYF. The rearrangement uses TRBV12-3 or TRBV12-4 and TRBJ2-5; D remains ambiguous. The CDR3 runs 16 residues. Trimming stripped 1 base from V and 8 bases from J, with 20 bases between.

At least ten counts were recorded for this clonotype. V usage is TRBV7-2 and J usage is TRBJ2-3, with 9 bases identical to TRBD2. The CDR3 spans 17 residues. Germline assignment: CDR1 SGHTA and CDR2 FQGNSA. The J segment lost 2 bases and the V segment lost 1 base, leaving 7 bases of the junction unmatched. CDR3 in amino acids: CASSLGRRGGVTDTQYF. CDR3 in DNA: TGTGCCAGCAGCTTAGGGCGCCGCGGGGGGGTCACAGATACGCAGTATTTT.

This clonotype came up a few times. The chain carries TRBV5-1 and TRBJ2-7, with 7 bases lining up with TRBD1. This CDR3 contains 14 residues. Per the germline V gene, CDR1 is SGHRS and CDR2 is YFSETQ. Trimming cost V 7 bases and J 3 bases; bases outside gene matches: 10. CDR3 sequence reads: CASRKGDRSYEQYF. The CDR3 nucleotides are TGCGCCAGCCGAAAGGGGGACAGAAGCTACGAGCAGTACTTC.

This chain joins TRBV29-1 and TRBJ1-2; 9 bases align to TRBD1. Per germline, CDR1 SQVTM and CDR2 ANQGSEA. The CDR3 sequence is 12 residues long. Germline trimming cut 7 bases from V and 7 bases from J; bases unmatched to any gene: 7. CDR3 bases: TGCAGCGCGGGACAGGGAGAGGTTGGCTACACCTTC. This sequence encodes CSAGQGEVGYTF.

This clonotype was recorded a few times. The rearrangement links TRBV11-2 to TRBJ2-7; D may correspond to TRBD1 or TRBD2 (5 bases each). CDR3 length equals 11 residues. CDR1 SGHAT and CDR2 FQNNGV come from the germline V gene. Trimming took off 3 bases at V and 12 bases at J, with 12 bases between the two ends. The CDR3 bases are TGTGCCAGCAGCTTCCAGGGAGTGTCGTACTTC. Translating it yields CASSFQGVSYF.